Listed here are 30 T cell receptor beta chains from one sample, sequenced in a study of T-cell reconstitution after alpha-beta-depleted transplantation in children. Unique molecular identifiers were used to barcode this TCRbeta library. TCRdb called the PCR reads again in MiXCR, with one record for every CDR3 protein. The sample shows 190,000 or so distinct CDR3 sequences, approximately 15% of them seen only once. The material sequenced was PBMCs from the stem cell graft donor, taken from the stem cell graft. These receptors came from a human donor who donated a stem cell graft to a child with acute lymphoblastic leukemia.

The table lists this clonotype with many counts. The rearrangement uses TRBV10-3 and TRBJ2-7; tentatively, D is TRBD1 (7 bases). Trimming removed 4 bases at V and 3 bases at J, with 13 bases between. The V gene's germline CDR1 is ENHRY and CDR2 SYGVKD. The CDR3 has 14 amino acids. DNA of the CDR3: TGTGCCATCAGTGGATCAGGGGGAGGCTACGAGCAGTACTTC. Its translation is CAISGSGGGYEQYF.

This clonotype was counted many times. The rearrangement links TRBV25-1 to TRBJ2-1; TRBD2 matches 9 bases. The CDR3 is made up of 16 amino acids. Looked up from germline, CDR1 is MGHDK and CDR2 is SYGVNS. J lost 7 bases, V lost 5 bases, and 12 bases had no gene match. CDR3 residues: CASSPGGSGRRNEQFF. The CDR3 nucleotides are TGTGCCAGCAGTCCCGGGGGTAGCGGGAGAAGGAATGAGCAGTTCTTC. Combining the CDR3 with reference TRBV25-1 and TRBJ2-1 gives the whole variable domain EADIYQTPRYLVIGTGKKITLECSQTMGHDKMYWYQQDPGMELHLIHYSYGVNSTEKGDLSSESTVSRIRTEHFPLTLESARPSHTSQYLCASSPGGSGRRNEQFFGPGTRLTVL.

This clonotype appeared many times. The V call is TRBV20-1, the J call TRBJ1-2; D possibly corresponds to TRBD1 (5 bases). Germline V CDR1 and CDR2: DFQATT, SNEGSKA (reference sequence). The CDR3 consists of 12 residues. The V end was cut by 3 bases, the J end by 7 bases, with 12 bases between. The CDR3 nucleotides read TGCAGTGCTAGGGTAGGGGAGGCTGGCTACACCTTC. Protein product: CSARVGEAGYTF.

Many counts were recorded for this clonotype. The rearrangement uses TRBV5-1 and TRBJ2-2; D assignment may be TRBD1 or TRBD2 (5 bases each). Trimming took 6 bases from V and 1 from J, leaving 13 bases between them. CDR1 is SGHRS, CDR2 YFSETQ, per germline. The CDR3 length is 15 residues. CDR3 DNA: TGCGCCAGCACCCTAGCTGGACAGAACACCGGGGAGCTGTTTTTT. Translating it yields CASTLAGQNTGELFF.

This clonotype has only one observation. The CDR3, as DNA: TGCAGCGTTGAGACCACGCTAGCGGGAGTTGAAGATACGCAGTATTTT. Its protein is CSVETTLAGVEDTQYF. V usage is TRBV29-1 and J usage is TRBJ2-3; 10 nucleotides line up with TRBD2. Germline CDR1 and CDR2: SQVTM and ANQGSEA. This CDR3 is built from 16 residues. V lost 3 bases and J lost 5; bases outside the gene matches: 11.

This clonotype showed up just a few times. The rearrangement links TRBV19 to TRBJ2-1; 7 bases align to TRBD2. V was pared by 2 bases and J by 4 bases, with 11 bases of the junction left unmatched. The CDR3 contains 17 residues. Germline V gene lookup returns CDR1 LNHDA and CDR2 SQIVND (reference sequence). Here the CDR3 reads CASSINLLSSGYNEQFF. DNA of the CDR3: TGTGCCAGTAGTATAAATCTTTTGTCTAGCGGTTACAATGAGCAGTTCTTC.

This clonotype was detected many times. The chain employs TRBV27 and TRBJ1-2; D is unclear. The CDR3 totals 15 residues. Germline values: CDR1 MNHEY, CDR2 SMNVEV (reference sequence). V gave up 4 bases and J gave up 0 bases, with 12 bases separating them. CDR3 sequence reads: CASSSQKLANYGYTF. DNA of the CDR3: TGTGCCAGCAGTTCACAGAAATTAGCTAACTATGGCTACACCTTC.

As regards this clonotype: This may come from a read error, since a much larger clone is one base off. The chain joins TRBV20-1 to TRBJ1-5; D may be TRBD1 (5 bases). CDR3 length equals 16 residues. In germline, CDR1 is DFQATT, CDR2 SNEGSKA (reference sequence). V was cut by 0 bases and J by 7 bases, with 19 bases left in between. As DNA, the CDR3 is TGCAGTGCTAGAGATAGCAGTAGGGTTCGGGGGCAGCCCCAGCATTTT. This codes for CSARDSSRVRGQPQHF.

This clonotype has just a few counts. V usage is TRBV7-2 and J usage is TRBJ2-5; D gene unclear. The CDR3 is made up of 15 amino acids. The V gene's germline CDR1 is SGHTA and CDR2 FQGNSA. V shed 3 bases and J shed 4 bases, with 15 bases lying between them. CDR3 nucleotides: TGTGCCAGCAGCTTGTCCGGCTCGGATCGAGAGACCCAGTACTTC. It yields the protein CASSLSGSDRETQYF.

This clonotype was seen ten or more times. The rearrangement links TRBV7-6 to TRBJ2-5; D not resolved. This CDR3 is 16 amino acids long. Germline CDR1 reads SGHVS; CDR2 reads FNYEAQ. Trimming shortened V by 2 bases and J by 0 bases, and 13 bases separated the two germline ends. CDR3: CASSLMAQAYQETQYF. The CDR3 coding sequence is TGTGCCAGCAGCTTAATGGCCCAGGCATACCAAGAGACCCAGTACTTC.

Ten or more counts support this clonotype. The genes are TRBV20-1 and TRBJ1-1; D possibly corresponds to TRBD1 (5 bases). This CDR3 spans 15 amino acids. Trimming shortened V by 1 base and J by 4 bases, and 16 bases separated the two germline ends. The V gene's germline CDR1 is DFQATT and CDR2 SNEGSKA (reference sequence). CDR3 amino acids: CSARVLGGNPTEAFF. The DNA for the CDR3 is TGCAGTGCTAGAGTTTTGGGGGGAAACCCCACTGAAGCTTTCTTT.

This clonotype showed up many times. The chain is built from TRBV7-8 and TRBJ2-2; tentatively, D is TRBD2 (6 bases). Germline V gene lookup returns CDR1 SGHVS and CDR2 FQNEAQ. Trimming took 2 bases from V and 6 from J, leaving 13 bases between them. CDR3 size: 15 residues. The CDR3 DNA follows: TGTGCCAGCAGCTTAAGTGGAGGGGTCCCCGGGGAGCTGTTTTTT. Translation: CASSLSGGVPGELFF.

At least ten counts were recorded for this clonotype. V and J are TRBV7-8 and TRBJ2-1; TRBD2 matches 7 bases. The CDR3 length is 15 residues. The germline CDR1 and CDR2 sequences are SGHVS and FQNEAQ. V lost 0 bases and J lost 5; bases outside the gene matches: 4. Here the CDR3 DNA reads TGTGCCAGCAGCTTAGCGGTAGCGGGCCACAATGAGCAGTTCTTC. This translates into CASSLAVAGHNEQFF.

On this clonotype itself: This may come from a read error, since a much larger clone is one base off. V and J are TRBV20-1 and TRBJ2-2; either TRBD1 or TRBD2 may fit D (6 bases each). The CDR3 is 16 amino acids. In germline, CDR1 is DFQATT, CDR2 SNEGSKA (reference sequence). The CDR3 is CCARDLRGVGAGELFF. DNA for the CDR3: TGCTGTGCTAGAGATCTTAGGGGGGTCGGCGCCGGGGAGCTGTTTTTT.

There are many counts of this clonotype. The chain employs TRBV19 and TRBJ1-6; D remains ambiguous. Germline values: CDR1 LNHDA, CDR2 SQIVND (reference sequence). CDR3 length: 15 residues. V was trimmed by 3 bases and J by 3 bases, leaving 9 bases between them. CDR3: CASSIGRNYNSPLHF. In DNA form, the CDR3 reads TGTGCCAGTAGTATCGGTCGGAACTATAATTCACCCCTCCACTTT.

This clonotype has more than one count but fewer than ten. The genes are TRBV7-2 and TRBJ2-5; D is possibly TRBD1 (6 bases). The length of the CDR3 is 15 residues. V lost 5 bases and J 2 bases, leaving 15 bases between the germline ends. Germline V gene data show CDR1 as SGHTA and CDR2 as FQGNSA. The CDR3 sequence: CASSPQTGEQETQYF. CDR3 nucleotide sequence: TGTGCCAGCAGCCCTCAGACAGGAGAGCAAGAGACCCAGTACTTC.

This clonotype was seen ten or more times. The V call is TRBV5-6, the J call TRBJ1-5; a possible D gene is TRBD1 (5 bases). Germline V gene data show CDR1 as SGHDT and CDR2 as YYEEEE. This CDR3 spans 15 amino acids. The germline V and J ends were trimmed by 3 bases and 2 bases, with 12 bases remaining between them. The CDR3 DNA sequence: TGTGCCAGCAGCTCGCAACTGGGGGGCAATCAGCCCCAGCATTTT. It codes for CASSSQLGGNQPQHF.

This clonotype was detected many times. The chain recombines TRBV10-2 with TRBJ1-4, with D unclear. Germline V CDR1 and CDR2: WSHSY, SAAADI. The CDR3 loop spans 12 amino acids. V was pared by 0 bases and J by 8 bases, with 4 bases between. CDR3 region: CASSESPEKLFF. The CDR3 DNA is TGCGCCAGCAGTGAGTCCCCCGAAAAACTGTTTTTT.

The chain recombines TRBV20-1 with TRBJ2-1, with 9 bases identical to TRBD2. There are 15 residues in the CDR3. The germline V gene has CDR1 DFQATT and CDR2 SNEGSKA (reference sequence). V shed 6 bases and J 8 bases; nucleotides not matched to a gene: 14. CDR3 amino acids: CSAPNLAGKVHEQFF. For the CDR3, the DNA is TGCAGTGCCCCGAACCTAGCGGGGAAGGTCCATGAGCAGTTCTTC.

This clonotype was recorded many times. The J gene is TRBJ2-6, the V gene TRBV3-1, with 11 positions matching TRBD2. The CDR3 spans 20 residues. With 4 bases clipped from V and 0 bases from J, the junction kept 11 bases outside the gene matches. Per the germline V gene, CDR1 is LGHDT and CDR2 is YNNKEL (reference sequence). The CDR3 coding sequence is TGTGCCAGCAGCCCTGGGGCTGGGACTAGCGGTTACTCTGGGGCCAACGTCCTGACTTTC. It translates to CASSPGAGTSGYSGANVLTF.

This clonotype was observed at least ten times. V usage is TRBV5-1 and J usage is TRBJ1-1; D is undetermined. The V end was cut by 4 bases, the J end by 5 bases, with 12 bases between. Germline V lookup: CDR1 SGHRS, CDR2 YFSETQ. The CDR3 runs 13 residues. The chain's CDR3 is CASSTGSRTEAFF. For the CDR3, the DNA is TGCGCCAGCAGCACCGGTAGTCGAACTGAAGCTTTCTTT.

This clonotype was observed a handful of times. The V call is TRBV11-2, the J call TRBJ2-7; tentative D call: TRBD2 (5 bases). V lost 5 bases and J 0 bases, leaving 17 bases between the germline ends. The CDR3 extends over 16 amino acids. Germline loops: CDR1 SGHAT, CDR2 FQNNGV. The CDR3 nucleotides are TGTGCCAGCAGCGCCTCAAGGACTGAATACTCCTACGAGCAGTACTTC. Amino acid sequence: CASSASRTEYSYEQYF.

The chain employs TRBV7-9 and TRBJ2-5; D unclear. The length of the CDR3 is 14 residues. Germline V gene lookup returns CDR1 SEHNR and CDR2 FQNEAQ (reference sequence). V was pared by 2 bases and J by 5 bases, with 12 bases between. The CDR3 is CASSLSREVETQYF. For the CDR3, the DNA is TGTGCCAGCAGCTTATCCCGAGAGGTGGAGACCCAGTACTTC. The whole variable domain, filled in from reference TRBV7-9 and TRBJ2-5, reads DTGVSQNPRHKITKRGQNVTFRCDPISEHNRLYWYRQTLGQGPEFLTYFQNEAQLEKSRLLSDRFSAERPKGSFSTLEIQRTEQGDSAMYLCASSLSREVETQYFGPGTRLLVL.

At least ten counts were recorded for this clonotype. This chain joins TRBV5-1 and TRBJ1-1; TRBD1 might be the D (5 bases). CDR3 length: 15 residues. Trimming took off 3 bases at V and 3 bases at J, with 15 bases between the two ends. Per the germline V gene, CDR1 is SGHRS and CDR2 is YFSETQ. As DNA, the CDR3 is TGCGCCAGCAGCTCCGCGGGGGGGTACGACACTGAAGCTTTCTTT. Translating gives CASSSAGGYDTEAFF.

Turning to this clonotype: This may stem from a read error, because a much larger clone lies one nucleotide away. The chain carries TRBV7-2 and TRBJ2-3; D gene ambiguous. Trimming left V 7 bases short and J 2 bases short, with 13 bases between. Per germline, CDR1 SGHTA and CDR2 FQGNSA. The CDR3 sequence is 14 residues long. CDR3 sequence reads: CASNSSGLTDTQYF. The CDR3 DNA follows: TGTGCCAGCAACTCGTCCGGGCTCACAGATACGCAGTATTTT.

This clonotype was seen at least ten times. The chain employs TRBV5-1 and TRBJ1-4; the D gene is possibly TRBD1 (5 bases). The length of the CDR3 is 14 residues. Germline CDR1 SGHRS, CDR2 YFSETQ. Between the trimmed V and J ends, which lost 3 bases and 5 bases, there was a span of 11 bases. The CDR3 sequence: CASSSGTPNEKLFF. The CDR3 bases are TGCGCCAGCAGCTCAGGGACCCCGAATGAAAAACTGTTTTTT.

This clonotype was seen a handful of times. This chain uses TRBV18 with TRBJ2-2; D remains unclear. Germline values: CDR1 KGHSH, CDR2 LQKENI. Trimming removed 5 bases at V and 1 base at J, with 8 bases between. This CDR3 is 14 amino acids long. The CDR3 protein is CASSSGLNTGELFF. Written as DNA, the CDR3 is TGTGCCAGCTCATCAGGTCTGAACACCGGGGAGCTGTTTTTT.

A few counts support this clonotype. The genes are TRBV5-5 and TRBJ2-6; 8 bases match TRBD1. Germline V gene lookup returns CDR1 SGHKS and CDR2 YYEKEE (reference sequence). The CDR3 contains 18 residues. The V and J ends lost 3 bases and 0 bases, in that order; junction bases with no gene match: 8. CDR3 coding DNA: TGTGCCAGCAGCTCTACCCCGGGACAGGCCTCTGGGGCCAACGTCCTGACTTTC. Protein sequence: CASSSTPGQASGANVLTF.

This clonotype was seen at least ten times. The chain carries TRBV13 and TRBJ2-7; D is uncertain. The V gene lost 5 bases and the J gene lost 0 bases, with 17 bases spanning the gap. The CDR3 length is 16 residues. Per germline, CDR1 PRHDT and CDR2 FYEKMQ (reference sequence). CDR3 in amino acids: CASSGVPYSVSYEQYF. The DNA for the CDR3 is TGTGCCAGCAGCGGAGTCCCCTACAGCGTCTCCTACGAGCAGTACTTC.

This clonotype has just one count. The chain joins TRBV7-6 to TRBJ2-2, with D perhaps matching TRBD2 (6 bases). This CDR3 contains 14 residues. Germline values: CDR1 SGHVS, CDR2 FNYEAQ. Trimming took off 8 bases at V and 0 bases at J, with 10 bases between the two ends. CDR3 coding DNA: TGTGCCAGCTCGCGACTAGCGAACACCGGGGAGCTGTTTTTT. Amino acids: CASSRLANTGELFF.